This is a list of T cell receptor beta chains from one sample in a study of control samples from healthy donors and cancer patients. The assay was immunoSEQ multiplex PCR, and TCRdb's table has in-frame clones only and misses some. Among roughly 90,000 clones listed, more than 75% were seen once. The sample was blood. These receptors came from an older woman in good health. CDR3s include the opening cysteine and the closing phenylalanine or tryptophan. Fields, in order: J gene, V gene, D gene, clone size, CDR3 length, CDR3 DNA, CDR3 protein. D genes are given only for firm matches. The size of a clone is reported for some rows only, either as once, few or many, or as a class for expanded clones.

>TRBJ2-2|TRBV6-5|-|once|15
TGTGCCAGCAGTTACTCGATCACGAACACCGGGGAGCTGTTTTTT
CASSYSITNTGELFF
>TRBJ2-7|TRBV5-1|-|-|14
TGCGCCAGCAGCTTGGTCGTCAGCCCCTACGAGCAGTACTTC
CASSLVVSPYEQYF
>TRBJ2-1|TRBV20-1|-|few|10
TGCAGTGCAGGGTACAATGAGCAGTTCTTC
CSAGYNEQFF
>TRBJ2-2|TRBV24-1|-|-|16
TGTGCCACCAGTGCCTGGGCGGGGCAGAACACCGGGGAGCTGTTTTTT
CATSAWAGQNTGELFF
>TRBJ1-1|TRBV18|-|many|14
TGTGCCAGCTCACCGCGAACAGGGAGCACTGAAGCTTTCTTT
CASSPRTGSTEAFF
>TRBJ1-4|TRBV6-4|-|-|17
TGTGCCAGCAGTTCATTATCCGGGCCCCAAGGGGGAGAAAAACTGTTTTTT
CASSSLSGPQGGEKLFF
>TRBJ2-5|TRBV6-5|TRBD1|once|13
TGTGCCAGCAGCTGGACAGGGAGAGAGACCCAGTACTTC
CASSWTGRETQYF
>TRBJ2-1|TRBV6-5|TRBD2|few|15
TGTGCCAGCAGTTGGAGCGGGAGCCGGAACAATGAGCAGTTCTTC
CASSWSGSRNNEQFF
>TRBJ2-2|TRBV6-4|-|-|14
TGTGCCAGCAGTGACTCGGCATGGGCCGGGGAGCTGTTTTTT
CASSDSAWAGELFF
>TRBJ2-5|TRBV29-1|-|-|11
TGCAGCGTTGATATTACAGAGACCCAGTACTTC
CSVDITETQYF
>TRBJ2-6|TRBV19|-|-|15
TGTGCCAGTCGGGCGCAGGGGTCTGGGGCCAACGTCCTGACTTTC
CASRAQGSGANVLTF
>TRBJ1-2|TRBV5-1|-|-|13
TGCGCCAGCAGCTTGGACGGGTCCGGGGGCTACACCTTC
CASSLDGSGGYTF
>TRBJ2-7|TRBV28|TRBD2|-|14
TGTGCCAGCAGTTTAAGCGGGAGTGGGGACGAGCAGTACTTC
CASSLSGSGDEQYF
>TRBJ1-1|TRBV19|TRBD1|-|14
TGTGCCAGTAGTATATTAGGACAGGAAACTGAAGCTTTCTTT
CASSILGQETEAFF
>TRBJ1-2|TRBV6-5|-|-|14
TGTGCCAGCACCAGGGACCTAGGGGGGAATGGCTACACCTTC
CASTRDLGGNGYTF
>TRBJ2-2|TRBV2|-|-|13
TGTGCCAGCAGCCCCCTCTTCCCCGGGGAGCTGTTTTTT
CASSPLFPGELFF
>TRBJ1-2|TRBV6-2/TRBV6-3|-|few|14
TGTGCCAGCAGTCCCCTAGACAGGCCCTATGGCTACACCTTC
CASSPLDRPYGYTF